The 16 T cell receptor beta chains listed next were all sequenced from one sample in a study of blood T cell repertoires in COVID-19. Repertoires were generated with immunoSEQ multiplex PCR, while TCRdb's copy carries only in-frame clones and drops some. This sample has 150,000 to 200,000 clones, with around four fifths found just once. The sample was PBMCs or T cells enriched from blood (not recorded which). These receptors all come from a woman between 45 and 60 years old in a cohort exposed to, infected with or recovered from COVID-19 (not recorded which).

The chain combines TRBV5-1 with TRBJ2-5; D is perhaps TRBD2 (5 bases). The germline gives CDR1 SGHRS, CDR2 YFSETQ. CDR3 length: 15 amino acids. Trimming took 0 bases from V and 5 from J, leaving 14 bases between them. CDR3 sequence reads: CASSLGPGIGETQYF. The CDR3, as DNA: TGCGCCAGCAGCTTGGGGCCGGGGATAGGGGAGACCCAGTACTTC.

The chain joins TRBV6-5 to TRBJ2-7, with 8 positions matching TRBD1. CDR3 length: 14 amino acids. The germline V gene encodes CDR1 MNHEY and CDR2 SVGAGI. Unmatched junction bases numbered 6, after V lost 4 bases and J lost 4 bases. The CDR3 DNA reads TGTGCCAGCAGTTCTCGACAGGGGTCTTACGAGCAGTACTTC. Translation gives CASSSRQGSYEQYF.

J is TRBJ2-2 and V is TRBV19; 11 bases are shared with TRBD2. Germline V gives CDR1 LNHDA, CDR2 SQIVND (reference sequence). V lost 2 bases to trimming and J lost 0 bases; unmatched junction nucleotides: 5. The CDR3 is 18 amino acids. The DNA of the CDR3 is TGTGCCAGTAGTATATCGACTAGCGGGATGGCGAACACCGGGGAGCTGTTTTTT. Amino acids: CASSISTSGMANTGELFF. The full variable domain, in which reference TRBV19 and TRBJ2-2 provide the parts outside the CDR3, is DGGITQSPKYLFRKEGQNVTLSCEQNLNHDAMYWYRQDPGQGLRLIYYSQIVNDFQKGDIAEGYSVSREKKESFPLTVTSAQKNPTAFYLCASSISTSGMANTGELFFGEGSRLTVL.

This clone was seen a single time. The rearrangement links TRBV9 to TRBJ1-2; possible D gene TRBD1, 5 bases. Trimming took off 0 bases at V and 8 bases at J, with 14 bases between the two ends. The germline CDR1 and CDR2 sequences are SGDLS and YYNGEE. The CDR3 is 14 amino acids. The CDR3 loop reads CASSVAGTSGGYTF. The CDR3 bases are TGTGCCAGCAGCGTAGCGGGGACTTCTGGGGGCTACACCTTC.

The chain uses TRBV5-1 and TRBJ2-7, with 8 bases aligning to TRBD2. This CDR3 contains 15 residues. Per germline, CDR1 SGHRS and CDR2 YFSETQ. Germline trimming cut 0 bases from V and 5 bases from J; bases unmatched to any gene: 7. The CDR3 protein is CASSLGLARRDEQYF. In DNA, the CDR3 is TGCGCCAGCAGCTTGGGACTAGCGAGGCGGGACGAGCAGTACTTC.

CDR3 nucleotide sequence: TGTGCCACCAGTGATTTTAGTAGCAATCAGCCCCAGCATTTT. Translating it yields CATSDFSSNQPQHF. This sequence joins TRBV24-1 and TRBJ1-5; D gene uncertain. Germline CDR1 KGHDR, CDR2 SFDVKD. There are 14 residues in the CDR3. V shed 1 base and J shed 0 bases, with 3 bases lying between them.

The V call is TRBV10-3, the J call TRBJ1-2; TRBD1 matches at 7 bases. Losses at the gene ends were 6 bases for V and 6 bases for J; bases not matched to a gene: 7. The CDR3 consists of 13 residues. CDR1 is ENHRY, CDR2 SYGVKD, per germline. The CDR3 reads CAISLTGLDGYTF. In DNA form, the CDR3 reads TGTGCCATCAGCTTGACAGGGCTCGATGGCTACACCTTC.

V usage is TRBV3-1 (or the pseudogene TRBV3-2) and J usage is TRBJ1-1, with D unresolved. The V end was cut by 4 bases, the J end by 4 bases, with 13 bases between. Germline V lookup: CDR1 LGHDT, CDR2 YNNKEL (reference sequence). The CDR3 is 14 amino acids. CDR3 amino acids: CASSLTGSRTEAFF. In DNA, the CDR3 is TGTGCCAGCAGCCTCACCGGGAGTCGCACTGAAGCTTTCTTT.

CDR3 residues: CASSLSTNQPQHF. CDR3 sequence (DNA): TGTGCCAGCAGCTTAAGTACTAATCAGCCCCAGCATTTT. The V and J genes are TRBV7-9 and TRBJ1-5; D is unclear. Trimming removed 2 bases from V and 4 bases from J, with 6 bases in between. Germline V gene data show CDR1 as SEHNR and CDR2 as FQNEAQ (reference sequence). This CDR3 has 13 amino acids.

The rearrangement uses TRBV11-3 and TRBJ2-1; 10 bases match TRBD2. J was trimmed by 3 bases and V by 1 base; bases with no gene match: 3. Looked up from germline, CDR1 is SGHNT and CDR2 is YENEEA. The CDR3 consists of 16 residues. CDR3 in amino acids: CASSLAGTSVYNEQFF. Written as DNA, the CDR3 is TGTGCCAGCAGCTTAGCCGGGACTAGCGTCTACAATGAGCAGTTCTTC.

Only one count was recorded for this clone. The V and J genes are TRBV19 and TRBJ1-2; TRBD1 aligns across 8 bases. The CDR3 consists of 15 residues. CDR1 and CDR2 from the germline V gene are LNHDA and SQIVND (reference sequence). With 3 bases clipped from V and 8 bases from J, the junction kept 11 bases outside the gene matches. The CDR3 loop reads CASSINGQGARGYTF. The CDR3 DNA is TGTGCCAGTAGTATTAATGGGCAGGGGGCGCGAGGCTACACCTTC.

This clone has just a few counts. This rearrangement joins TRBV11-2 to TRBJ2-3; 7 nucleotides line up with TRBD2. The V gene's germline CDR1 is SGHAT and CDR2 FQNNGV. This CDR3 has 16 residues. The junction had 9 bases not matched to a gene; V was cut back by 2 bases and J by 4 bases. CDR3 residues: CASSLNAGEASDTQYF. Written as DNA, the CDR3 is TGTGCCAGCAGCTTAAACGCGGGGGAGGCCTCAGATACGCAGTATTTT.

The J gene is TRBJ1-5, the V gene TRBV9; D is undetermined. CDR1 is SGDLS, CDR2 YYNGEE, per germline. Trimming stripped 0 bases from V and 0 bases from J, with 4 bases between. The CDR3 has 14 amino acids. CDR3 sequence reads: CASSVGDSNQPQHF. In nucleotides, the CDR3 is TGTGCCAGCAGCGTAGGAGATAGCAATCAGCCCCAGCATTTT.

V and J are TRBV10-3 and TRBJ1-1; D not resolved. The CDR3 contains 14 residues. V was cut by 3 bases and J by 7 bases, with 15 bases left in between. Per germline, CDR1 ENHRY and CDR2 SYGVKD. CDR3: CAISDLAPVDEAFF. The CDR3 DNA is TGTGCCATCAGTGATCTAGCTCCCGTTGATGAAGCTTTCTTT.

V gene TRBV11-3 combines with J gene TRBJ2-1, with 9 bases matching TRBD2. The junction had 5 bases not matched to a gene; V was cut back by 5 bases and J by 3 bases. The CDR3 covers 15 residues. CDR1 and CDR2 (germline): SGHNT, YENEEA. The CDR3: CASSISGGNYNEQFF. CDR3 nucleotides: TGTGCCAGCAGCATTAGCGGGGGAAACTACAATGAGCAGTTCTTC.

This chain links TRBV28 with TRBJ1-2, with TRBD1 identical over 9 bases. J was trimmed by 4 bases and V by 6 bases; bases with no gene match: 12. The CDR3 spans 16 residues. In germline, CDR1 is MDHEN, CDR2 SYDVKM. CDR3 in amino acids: CASSLIQTGGVYGYTF. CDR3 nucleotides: TGTGCCAGCAGCCTCATCCAAACAGGGGGCGTCTATGGCTACACCTTC.